This T cell receptor beta chain was sequenced for a study of blood T cell repertoires in COVID-19. Study details: Researchers got acute and convalescent COVID-19 samples from the United States, Italy and Spain. Sources were T cells, B-cell-depleted T cells, or PBMCs; the material itself was cDNA or gDNA.

With 0 bases clipped from V and 4 bases from J, the junction kept 9 bases outside the gene matches. Looked up from germline, CDR1 is LGHDT and CDR2 is YNNKEL (reference sequence). The CDR3 is 17 amino acids. Original methodology: Reference gene primer amplification in the assay estimated nucleated cell counts. The table came from immunoSEQ multiplex PCR; TCRdb's copy has only in-frame clones and leaves some out. Clone size and the V and J calls come from that table; the DNA yielded D and trimming. Of tens of thousands of clones in the sample, about four fifths were seen once. The chain combines TRBV3-1 (or the pseudogene TRBV3-2) with TRBJ2-5; 9 bases line up with TRBD2. The source material was peripheral blood. The sequence was obtained from a man aged 55-75 years with acute or convalescent COVID-19. CDR3 coding DNA: TGTGCCAGCAGCCAAGATCCCGCGGGGGGGCCCCGAGAGACCCAGTACTTC. Translating gives CASSQDPAGGPRETQYF.